Listed below are T cell receptor beta chains from one sample, sequenced in a study of blood T cell repertoires in COVID-19. Method: immunoSEQ multiplex PCR; TCRdb's copy keeps in-frame clones and lacks some. The sample lists about 160,000 clones; roughly 85% were seen once. Sequencing input: PBMCs or T cells enriched from blood (not recorded which). These receptors were taken from a man in his 60s who had recovered from COVID-19. CDR3s include the opening cysteine and the closing phenylalanine or tryptophan. Each record gives: J gene, clone size, V gene, D gene, CDR3 DNA, CDR3 protein. D genes are given only for firm matches. Size values are once, few and many counts, or a class for expanded clones, and some rows have none.

>TRBJ1-4|few|TRBV9|TRBD1
TGTGCCAGCAGCGTAGGAGGGGGCGCCCGGATTAATGAAAAACTGTTTTTT
CASSVGGGARINEKLFF
>TRBJ2-5|.|TRBV7-9|.
TGTGCCAGCAGCTTAGCAGGGGTACAAGAGACCCAGTACTTC
CASSLAGVQETQYF
>TRBJ1-5|once|TRBV30|.
TGTGCCTGGAGATCACCGGGGGGCAATCAGCCCCAGCATTTT
CAWRSPGGNQPQHF
>TRBJ2-7|.|TRBV24-1|.
TGTGCCACCAGCCACAGAGCACCACCCTACGAGCAGTACTTC
CATSHRAPPYEQYF
>TRBJ1-2|.|TRBV28|.
TGTGCCAGTACCCTACAATCGGGGGGAAGCTATGGCTACACCTTC
CASTLQSGGSYGYTF
>TRBJ1-4|.|TRBV28|TRBD1
TGTGCCAGCAGTTTTACAGGGGGCGATAATGAAAAACTGTTTTTT
CASSFTGGDNEKLFF
>TRBJ2-3|.|TRBV5-4|.
TGTGCCAGCGGCGGAGGGGGGCGGGGGCGCACAGATACGCAGTATTTT
CASGGGGRGRTDTQYF
>TRBJ1-5|few|TRBV5-1|TRBD1
TGCGCCAGCAGCCTTGGGACAGGGGACGTGGTCAATCAGCCCCAGCATTTT
CASSLGTGDVVNQPQHF
>TRBJ2-5|.|TRBV7-8|TRBD2
TGTGCCAGCAGCTCGGTAGCGGGGGGTGAGGAGACCCAGTACTTC
CASSSVAGGEETQYF
>TRBJ1-4|.|TRBV3-1/TRBV3-2|.
TGTGCCAGCAGCCAATCGGCAGGCCATAATGAAAAACTGTTTTTT
CASSQSAGHNEKLFF
>TRBJ1-4|.|TRBV18|.
TGTGCCAGCTCACCACGAGACGGGACTAATGAAAAACTGTTTTTT
CASSPRDGTNEKLFF
>TRBJ2-7|.|TRBV7-8|TRBD2
TGTGCCAGCAGCCCCGGGACTAGCGGTTACGAGCAGTACTTC
CASSPGTSGYEQYF
>TRBJ1-1|.|TRBV11-2|.
TGTGCCAGCAGCTTCGGACGGGGTGAAGCTTTCTTT
CASSFGRGEAFF
>TRBJ1-1|.|TRBV7-3|.
TGTGCCAGCAGCTTATCCCTCCTTAGCACTGAAGCTTTCTTT
CASSLSLLSTEAFF
>TRBJ1-2|many|TRBV28|.
TGTGCCAGCAGTTTGGGAGGGGCGTATGGCTACACCTTC
CASSLGGAYGYTF
>TRBJ1-2|.|TRBV7-2|.
TGTGCCAGCAGCTTCAACCAGGGGACTAACTATGGCTACACCTTC
CASSFNQGTNYGYTF
>TRBJ2-7|.|TRBV6-1|.
TGTGCCAGCAGTGAAGCGGCCCCCCCCAGCGAGCAGTACTTC
CASSEAAPPSEQYF
>TRBJ2-2|.|TRBV2|.
TGTGCCAGCAGTGGAGTTTTTGCACCCGGGGAGCTGTTTTTT
CASSGVFAPGELFF
>TRBJ1-1|.|TRBV28|.
TGTGCCAGCAGTTTCGCGTGGATGGGCGCTTTCTTT
CASSFAWMGAFF
>TRBJ1-5|.|TRBV11-2|.
TGTGCCAGCAGCTTCACAGGGAGCAATCAGCCCCAGCATTTT
CASSFTGSNQPQHF
>TRBJ2-3|.|TRBV5-6|.
TGTGCCAGCAGCTTTCTACAGGGTACAGATACGCAGTATTTT
CASSFLQGTDTQYF
>TRBJ1-5|.|TRBV18|.
TGTGCCAGTGGTACATTGCAGCCCCAGCATTTT
CASGTLQPQHF
>TRBJ1-1|.|TRBV28|TRBD1
TGTGCCAGCAGAAAGACAGGGGTAGGAGGCACTGAAGCTTTCTTT
CASRKTGVGGTEAFF
>TRBJ1-5|.|TRBV7-9|.
TGTGCCAGCAGCTCACCAGGGGACAATCAGCCCCAGCATTTT
CASSSPGDNQPQHF
>TRBJ2-1|.|TRBV24-1|.
TGTGCCACCAGTGATTTGAAATGGGCGGGGCCGTTCTTC
CATSDLKWAGPFF
>TRBJ1-6|few|TRBV5-1|TRBD1
TGCGCCAGCACCAACCGGGACAGGGGTTCTTCACCCCTCCACTTT
CASTNRDRGSSPLHF
>TRBJ1-5|.|TRBV19|.
TGTGCCATTTCCGGGATCGCGAGCAATCAGCCCCAGCATTTT
CAISGIASNQPQHF
>TRBJ1-5|.|TRBV19|TRBD1
TGTGCCAGTAGTATTACAGGGGGCCGTCAGCCCCAGCATTTT
CASSITGGRQPQHF
>TRBJ2-2|.|TRBV7-3|.
TGTGCCAGCAGCTTAGACCCCAGGGCGGGAAACACCGGGGAGCTGTTTTTT
CASSLDPRAGNTGELFF
>TRBJ2-7|.|TRBV7-6|.
TGTGCCAGCAGCTCGTCATACAGGGCTAGCTCCTACGAGCAGTACTTC
CASSSSYRASSYEQYF
>TRBJ2-5|.|TRBV3-1/TRBV3-2|TRBD2
TGTGCCAGCAGCCCTCGACTAGCGGGTGCCGGGGAGACCCAGTACTTC
CASSPRLAGAGETQYF
>TRBJ1-5|.|TRBV2|.
TGTGCCAGCAGTGAGGGCCCACTGACAAATCAGCCCCAGCATTTT
CASSEGPLTNQPQHF
>TRBJ1-2|.|TRBV5-1|TRBD1
TGCGCCAGCAGCCCCGGGACAGGGTTTTTCGGCTACACCTTC
CASSPGTGFFGYTF
>TRBJ2-3|.|TRBV28|.
TGTGCCAGCAGCCCAACCCAGGGGAAAACAGATACGCAGTATTTT
CASSPTQGKTDTQYF
>TRBJ1-1|.|TRBV7-2|.
TGTGCCAGCAGCTTAGTGGGCGGACAGCTTTTCGAAGCTTTCTTT
CASSLVGGQLFEAFF
>TRBJ2-7|.|TRBV7-8|.
TGTGCCAGCAGCTTAGGACAGGTAAAGGCCCACGAGCAGTACTTC
CASSLGQVKAHEQYF
>TRBJ1-1|.|TRBV28|.
TGTGCCAGCAGCCTACGGACTGAAGCTTTCTTT
CASSLRTEAFF
>TRBJ2-7|.|TRBV6-5|TRBD1
TGTGCCAGCAGCTCCGGGACAGGTGGCGAGCAGTACTTC
CASSSGTGGEQYF
>TRBJ2-2|.|TRBV4-1|TRBD2
TGCGCCAGCAGCCAGATAGTGATGTCCCCGGGACTAGCGAACACCGGGGAGCTGTTTTTT
CASSQIVMSPGLANTGELFF
>TRBJ2-7|.|TRBV18|.
TGTGCCAGCTCACGGGAGACCCTATCCTACGAGCAGTACTTC
CASSRETLSYEQYF
>TRBJ1-2|.|TRBV4-1|.
TGCGCCAGCAGCCAAGGACCCCAGACAGCTAACTATGGCTACACCTTC
CASSQGPQTANYGYTF
>TRBJ2-3|.|TRBV5-4|TRBD2
TGTGCCAGCAGCCCCGGGGGGTTGAGGACAGATACGCAGTATTTT
CASSPGGLRTDTQYF
>TRBJ2-2|.|TRBV5-1|.
TGCGCCAGCAGCGCCCAGCCCAGGGCCCTTACCGGGGAGCTGTTTTTT
CASSAQPRALTGELFF
>TRBJ2-7|few|TRBV2|.
TGTGCCAGCAGTCTCCCACTAGCTTCCGAGCAGTACTTC
CASSLPLASEQYF
>TRBJ2-7|.|TRBV27|TRBD1
TGTGCCAGCAGTATAGGACAGGGACTCTCCTACGAGCAGTACTTC
CASSIGQGLSYEQYF
>TRBJ2-1|.|TRBV19|TRBD2
TGTGCCAGTAGTACAATAGCGGGAGGGCCCCGTGAGCAGTTCTTC
CASSTIAGGPREQFF
>TRBJ2-1|.|TRBV5-4|TRBD2
TGTGCCAGCAGCCGACTAGCGGGGGGGCGTAGCTCCTACAATGAGCAGTTCTTC
CASSRLAGGRSSYNEQFF
>TRBJ2-7|.|TRBV19|.
TGTGCCAGTAGTATAGACAGGGTTCACGAGCAGTACTTC
CASSIDRVHEQYF